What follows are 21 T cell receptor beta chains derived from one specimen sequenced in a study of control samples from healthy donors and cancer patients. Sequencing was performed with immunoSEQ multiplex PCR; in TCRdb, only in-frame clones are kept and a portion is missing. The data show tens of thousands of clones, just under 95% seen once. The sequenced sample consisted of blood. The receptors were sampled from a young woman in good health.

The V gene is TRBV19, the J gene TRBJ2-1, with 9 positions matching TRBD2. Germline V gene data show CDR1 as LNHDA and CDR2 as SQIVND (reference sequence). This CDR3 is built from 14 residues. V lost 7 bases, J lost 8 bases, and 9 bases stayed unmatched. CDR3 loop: CASKAGGPQYEQFF. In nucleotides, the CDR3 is TGTGCCAGTAAGGCGGGAGGGCCTCAGTATGAGCAGTTCTTC.

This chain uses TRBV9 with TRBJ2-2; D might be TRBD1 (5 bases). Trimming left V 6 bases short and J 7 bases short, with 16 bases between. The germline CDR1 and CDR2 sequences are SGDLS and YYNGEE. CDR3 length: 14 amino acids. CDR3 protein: CASTFQGSSGELFF. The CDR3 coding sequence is TGTGCCAGCACTTTCCAGGGTTCCAGCGGGGAGCTGTTTTTT.

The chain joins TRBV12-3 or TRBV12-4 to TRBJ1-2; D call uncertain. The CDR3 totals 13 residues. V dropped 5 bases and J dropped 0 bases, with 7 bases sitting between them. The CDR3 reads CASSPQTNYGYTF. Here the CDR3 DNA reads TGTGCCAGCAGTCCCCAGACTAACTATGGCTACACCTTC.

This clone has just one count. CDR3 in DNA: TGTGCCAGTAGTATGGGGCTTTACAATGAGCAGTTCTTC. Protein: CASSMGLYNEQFF. This chain uses TRBV19 with TRBJ2-1; D is perhaps TRBD1 (5 bases). In germline, CDR1 is LNHDA, CDR2 SQIVND (reference sequence). V gave up 3 bases and J gave up 4 bases, with 7 bases separating them. This CDR3 spans 13 amino acids.

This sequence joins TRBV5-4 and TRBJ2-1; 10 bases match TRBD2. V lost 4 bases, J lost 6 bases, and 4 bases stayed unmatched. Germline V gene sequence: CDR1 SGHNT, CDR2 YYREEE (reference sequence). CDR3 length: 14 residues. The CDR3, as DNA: TGTGCCAGCAGCCGGGGACTAGCGCGCAATGAGCAGTTCTTC. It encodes CASSRGLARNEQFF.

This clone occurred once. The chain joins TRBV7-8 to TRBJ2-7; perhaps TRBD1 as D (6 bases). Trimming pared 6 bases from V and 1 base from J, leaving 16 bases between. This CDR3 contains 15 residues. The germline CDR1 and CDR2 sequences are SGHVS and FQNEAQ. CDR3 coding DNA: TGTGCCAGCAGGTCAAACAGGGCCGCTTCCTACGAGCAGTACTTC. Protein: CASRSNRAASYEQYF. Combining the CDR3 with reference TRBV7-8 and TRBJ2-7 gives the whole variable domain GAGVSQSPRYKVAKRGQDVALRCDPISGHVSLFWYQQALGQGPEFLTYFQNEAQLDKSGLPSDRFFAERPEGSVSTLKIQRTQQEDSAVYLCASRSNRAASYEQYFGPGTRLTVT.

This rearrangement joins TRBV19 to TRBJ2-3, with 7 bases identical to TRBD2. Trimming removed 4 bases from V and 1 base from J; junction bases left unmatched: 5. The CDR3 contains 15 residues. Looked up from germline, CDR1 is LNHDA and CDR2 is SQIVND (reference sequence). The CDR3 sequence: CASSTLAAGTDTQYF. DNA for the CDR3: TGTGCCAGTAGTACCCTAGCGGCTGGCACAGATACGCAGTATTTT.

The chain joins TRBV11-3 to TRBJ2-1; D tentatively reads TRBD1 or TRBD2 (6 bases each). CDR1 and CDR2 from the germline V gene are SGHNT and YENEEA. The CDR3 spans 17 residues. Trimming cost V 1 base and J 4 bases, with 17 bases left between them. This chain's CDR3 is CASSLGTSRDKYNEQFF. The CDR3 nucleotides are TGTGCCAGCAGCTTAGGTACTAGCCGGGACAAATACAATGAGCAGTTCTTC.

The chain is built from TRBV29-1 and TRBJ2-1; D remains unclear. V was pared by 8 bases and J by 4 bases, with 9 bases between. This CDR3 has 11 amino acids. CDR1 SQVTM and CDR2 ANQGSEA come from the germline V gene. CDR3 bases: TGCAGCTCCTCGGCGTACAATGAGCAGTTCTTC. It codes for CSSSAYNEQFF.

The CDR3 sequence is CASSLSQGGGTEAFF. In DNA form, the CDR3 reads TGTGCCAGCAGTTTATCCCAGGGTGGAGGGACTGAAGCTTTCTTT. The rearrangement joins TRBV27 to TRBJ1-1; possible D gene TRBD1, 5 bases. The CDR3 extends over 15 amino acids. V shed 0 bases and J shed 5 bases, with 13 bases lying between them. Germline loops: CDR1 MNHEY, CDR2 SMNVEV (reference sequence).

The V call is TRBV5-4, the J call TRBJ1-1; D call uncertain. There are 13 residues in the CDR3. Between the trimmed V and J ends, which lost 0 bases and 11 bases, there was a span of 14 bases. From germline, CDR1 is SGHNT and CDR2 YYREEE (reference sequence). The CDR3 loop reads CASSLGEEISAFF. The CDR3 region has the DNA TGTGCCAGCAGCTTGGGGGAGGAGATTTCTGCTTTCTTT.

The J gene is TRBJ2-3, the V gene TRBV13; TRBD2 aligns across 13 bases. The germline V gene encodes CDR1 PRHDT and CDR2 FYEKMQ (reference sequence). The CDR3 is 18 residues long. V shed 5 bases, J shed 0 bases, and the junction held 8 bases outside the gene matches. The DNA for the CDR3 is TGTGCCAGCAGCCGGGGACTAGCGGGGCCCCCTAGCACAGATACGCAGTATTTT. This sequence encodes CASSRGLAGPPSTDTQYF.

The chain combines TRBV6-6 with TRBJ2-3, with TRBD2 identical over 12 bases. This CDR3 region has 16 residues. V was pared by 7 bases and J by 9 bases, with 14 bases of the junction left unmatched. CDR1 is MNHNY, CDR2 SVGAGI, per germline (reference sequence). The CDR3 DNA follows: TGTGCCAGCAAGTCCGAGCTGCTAGCGGGGGGGATAACGCAGTATTTT. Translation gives CASKSELLAGGITQYF.

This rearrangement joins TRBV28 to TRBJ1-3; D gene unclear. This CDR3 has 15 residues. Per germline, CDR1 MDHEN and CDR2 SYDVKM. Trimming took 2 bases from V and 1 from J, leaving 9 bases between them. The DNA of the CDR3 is TGTGCCAGCAGTTTACTCGGGGATTCTGGAAACACCATATATTTT. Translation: CASSLLGDSGNTIYF.

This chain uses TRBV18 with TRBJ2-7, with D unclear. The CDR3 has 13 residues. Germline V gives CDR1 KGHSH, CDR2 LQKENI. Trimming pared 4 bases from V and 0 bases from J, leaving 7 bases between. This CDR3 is CASSQMSSYEQYF. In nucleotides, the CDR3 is TGTGCCAGCTCACAGATGAGCTCCTACGAGCAGTACTTC.

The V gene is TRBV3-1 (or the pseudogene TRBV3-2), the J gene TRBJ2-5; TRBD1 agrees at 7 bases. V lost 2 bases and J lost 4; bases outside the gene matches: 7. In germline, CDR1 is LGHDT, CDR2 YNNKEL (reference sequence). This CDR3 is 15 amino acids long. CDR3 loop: CASSQSKGAGETQYF. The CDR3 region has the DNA TGTGCCAGCAGCCAATCTAAGGGGGCGGGAGAGACCCAGTACTTC.

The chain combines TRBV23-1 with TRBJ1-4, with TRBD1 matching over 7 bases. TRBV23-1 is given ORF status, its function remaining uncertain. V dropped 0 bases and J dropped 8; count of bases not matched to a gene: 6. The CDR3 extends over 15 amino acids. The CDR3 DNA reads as TGCGCCAGCAGTCAATCCTACAGGGGTTGGGAAAAACTGTTTTTT. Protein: CASSQSYRGWEKLFF.

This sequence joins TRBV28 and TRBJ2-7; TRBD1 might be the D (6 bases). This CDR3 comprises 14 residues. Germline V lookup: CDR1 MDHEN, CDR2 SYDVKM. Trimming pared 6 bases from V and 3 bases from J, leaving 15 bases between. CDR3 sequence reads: CASRGASFNYEQYF. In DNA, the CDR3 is TGTGCCAGCAGGGGGGCTAGTTTTAACTACGAGCAGTACTTC.

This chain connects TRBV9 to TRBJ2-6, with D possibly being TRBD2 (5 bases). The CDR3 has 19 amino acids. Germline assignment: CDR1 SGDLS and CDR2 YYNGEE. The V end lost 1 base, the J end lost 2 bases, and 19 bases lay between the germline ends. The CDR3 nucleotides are TGTGCCAGCAGCGTATACGGCGGACTGGATCAGACTGGGGCCAACGTCCTGACTTTC. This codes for CASSVYGGLDQTGANVLTF.

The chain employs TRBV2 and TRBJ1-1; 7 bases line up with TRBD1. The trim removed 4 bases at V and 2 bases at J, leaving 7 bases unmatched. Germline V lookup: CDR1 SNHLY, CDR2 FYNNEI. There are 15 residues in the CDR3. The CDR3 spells CASSVGQSKNTEAFF. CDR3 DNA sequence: TGTGCCAGCAGTGTGGGACAGAGTAAAAACACTGAAGCTTTCTTT. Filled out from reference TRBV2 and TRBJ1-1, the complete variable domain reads EPEVTQTPSHQVTQMGQEVILRCVPISNHLYFYWYRQILGQKVEFLVSFYNNEISEKSEIFDDQFSVERPDGSNFTLKIRSTKLEDSAMYFCASSVGQSKNTEAFFGQGTRLTVV.

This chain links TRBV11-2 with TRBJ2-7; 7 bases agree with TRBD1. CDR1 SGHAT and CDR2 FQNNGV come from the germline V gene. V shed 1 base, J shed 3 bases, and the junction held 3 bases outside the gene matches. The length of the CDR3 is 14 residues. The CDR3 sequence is CASSLAPGGYEQYF. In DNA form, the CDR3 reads TGTGCCAGCAGCTTAGCACCAGGGGGCTACGAGCAGTACTTC.